Below, 5 T cell receptor beta chains from the same sample are listed, as sequenced in a study of T-cell reconstitution after alpha-beta-depleted transplantation in children. For TCRbeta, the library was prepared with unique molecular identifiers. One entry per CDR3 protein, called by TCRdb with MiXCR from the PCR reads. Among 700,000 to 950,000 distinct CDR3 sequences listed, 15% to 20% were seen once. The source material was PBMCs, mostly from graft donor cells, sampled 360 days after TCRalphabeta/CD19-depleted stem cell transplant. Receptor source: a male patient younger than 18 who had a stem cell transplant for acute lymphoblastic leukemia, so the T cells may come from the graft donor.

The chain carries TRBV20-1 and TRBJ2-7, with no clear D. The germline V gene encodes CDR1 DFQATT and CDR2 SNEGSKA (reference sequence). This CDR3 spans 16 amino acids. V was trimmed by 1 base and J by 0 bases, leaving 16 bases between them. This CDR3 is CSARALPIPSSYEQYF. The CDR3 nucleotides read TGCAGTGCTAGAGCCCTTCCAATCCCCAGCTCCTACGAGCAGTACTTC.

This clonotype was seen a few times. V gene TRBV18 combines with J gene TRBJ1-5; 7 bases agree with TRBD1. There are 16 residues in the CDR3. The ends lost 3 bases at V and 2 bases at J; junction bases unmatched: 7. Looked up from germline, CDR1 is KGHSH and CDR2 is LQKENI. CDR3 in amino acids: CASSPTLGQGNQPQHF. DNA for the CDR3: TGTGCCAGCTCACCGACGCTAGGACAGGGCAATCAGCCCCAGCATTTT.

The V gene is TRBV6-2 or TRBV6-3, the J gene TRBJ2-7; D not certain. This CDR3 spans 13 amino acids. Germline CDR1 reads MNHEY; CDR2 reads SVGEGT. The V and J ends lost 4 bases and 2 bases respectively, with 9 bases between them. The CDR3, as DNA: TGTGCCAGCAGTTTCCTGGAAACCTACGAGCAGTACTTC. Translating gives CASSFLETYEQYF.

The J gene is TRBJ2-1, the V gene TRBV6-1; 14 bases align to TRBD2. Germline V lookup: CDR1 MNHNS, CDR2 SASEGT. This CDR3 has 15 amino acids. The V segment lost 5 bases and the J segment 9 bases; nucleotides outside the gene matches: 6. The CDR3 loop reads CASSKPGLAGAEQFF. Here the CDR3 DNA reads TGTGCCAGCAGTAAACCGGGACTAGCGGGAGCTGAGCAGTTCTTC.

This clonotype has a handful of counts. The chain employs TRBV7-3 and TRBJ2-1, with 7 bases that match TRBD2. Germline V gives CDR1 SGHTA, CDR2 FQGTGA. The CDR3 is 14 residues long. V gave up 5 bases and J gave up 2 bases; unmatched junction bases: 3. CDR3 in amino acids: CASSEGLAYNEQFF. The CDR3 DNA sequence: TGTGCCAGCAGCGAAGGACTAGCCTACAATGAGCAGTTCTTC.